The table lists the clone carrying this T cell receptor (beta chain) with a few counts. Its specificity is unknown. The data are from a study of response to subunit inactivated influenza vaccine. Regarding the study as a whole: Authors suggested each seasonal influenza vaccination recruits few new T cells.

The CDR3 is 14 residues long. Germline assignment: CDR1 LGHNA and CDR2 YNFKEQ. Trimming pared 0 bases from V and 4 bases from J, leaving 9 bases between. TCRdb fed the RT-PCR reads into MiXCR, producing one record per CDR3 protein. Among some 520,000 distinct CDR3 sequences listed, 16% were seen once. This receptor was taken from a man aged 50 to 75 who received an inactivated influenza vaccine. The chain recombines TRBV4-2 with TRBJ1-2; D ambiguous. The sequencing here drew on CD4+ T cells sorted from PBMCs, taken approximately 25 months after vaccination. This CDR3 is CASSQEAISYGYTF. The CDR3 bases are TGTGCCAGCAGCCAAGAGGCCATCAGCTATGGCTACACCTTC.